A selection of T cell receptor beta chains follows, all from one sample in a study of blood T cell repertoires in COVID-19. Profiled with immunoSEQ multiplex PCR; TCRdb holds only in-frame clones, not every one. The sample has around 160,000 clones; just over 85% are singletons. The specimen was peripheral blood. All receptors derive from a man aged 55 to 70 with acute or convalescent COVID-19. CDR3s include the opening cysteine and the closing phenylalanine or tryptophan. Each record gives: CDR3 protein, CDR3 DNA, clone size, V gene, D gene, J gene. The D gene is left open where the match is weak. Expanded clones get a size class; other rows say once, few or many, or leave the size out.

CSVRPGRDTGELFF	TGCAGCGTTCGCCCCGGGAGGGATACCGGGGAGCTGTTTTTT	NA	TRBV29-1	TRBD2	TRBJ2-2
CASSFKTELFF	TGTGCCAGCAGCTTCAAGACAGAGCTGTTTTTT	NA	TRBV5-4	NA	TRBJ2-2
CAISEPGLAGQNNEQFF	TGTGCCATCAGTGAACCGGGACTAGCGGGGCAAAACAATGAGCAGTTCTTC	once	TRBV10-3	TRBD2	TRBJ2-1
CASSEDGLADQPQHF	TGTGCCAGTAGTGAAGACGGGCTAGCAGATCAGCCCCAGCATTTT	NA	TRBV19	NA	TRBJ1-5
CASSLSPSGSVEETQYF	TGTGCCAGCAGCTTGAGTCCTAGCGGGAGCGTTGAAGAGACCCAGTACTTC	NA	TRBV5-6	TRBD2	TRBJ2-5
CASSLVTGLAGRAYEQYF	TGTGCCAGCAGCTTAGTGACGGGACTAGCGGGAAGGGCCTACGAGCAGTACTTC	NA	TRBV7-8	TRBD2	TRBJ2-7
CASSWGGSTEAFF	TGTGCCAGCAGCTGGGGGGGGAGCACTGAAGCTTTCTTT	NA	TRBV25-1	NA	TRBJ1-1
CASSLHGVNTEAFF	TGTGCCAGCAGCCTCCACGGGGTGAACACTGAAGCTTTCTTT	NA	TRBV3-1/TRBV3-2	NA	TRBJ1-1
CASSFLLAVSSYNEQFF	TGTGCCAGCAGCTTCTTACTAGCGGTCAGCTCCTACAATGAGCAGTTCTTC	NA	TRBV7-9	TRBD2	TRBJ2-1
CASRSRYNTGELFF	TGTGCCAGTAGAAGCCGATATAACACCGGGGAGCTGTTTTTT	NA	TRBV19	NA	TRBJ2-2
CASRAGQLNTEAFF	TGCGCCAGCAGAGCTGGACAGTTGAACACTGAAGCTTTCTTT	NA	TRBV5-1	NA	TRBJ1-1
CASSVAGGPSAEQYF	TGTGCCAGCAGCGTAGCGGGAGGGCCGTCAGCCGAGCAGTACTTC	few	TRBV9	TRBD2	TRBJ2-7
CASSSGLDYNEQFF	TGTGCCAGCAGTTCGGGACTAGATTACAATGAGCAGTTCTTC	once	TRBV28	TRBD2	TRBJ2-1
CAWIPAPAGAYQETQYF	TGTGCCTGGATTCCCGCCCCCGCGGGAGCGTACCAAGAGACCCAGTACTTC	NA	TRBV30	TRBD2	TRBJ2-5
CASSLQGDSYEQYF	TGTGCCAGCAGCCTACAGGGGGACTCCTACGAGCAGTACTTC	NA	TRBV5-5	TRBD1	TRBJ2-7
CASSLGATDTQYF	TGTGCCTCTTCTTTAGGGGCCACAGATACGCAGTATTTT	NA	TRBV9	NA	TRBJ2-3
CASSPRGGLPYEQYF	TGTGCCAGCAGCCCTAGGGGGGGGCTGCCCTACGAGCAGTACTTC	NA	TRBV5-4	NA	TRBJ2-7
CASSRTSGTSYEQYF	TGCGCCAGCAGTCGAACTAGCGGAACCTCCTACGAGCAGTACTTC	NA	TRBV5-1	TRBD2	TRBJ2-7